The clone carrying this T cell receptor (beta chain) was seen repeatedly, ten times or more. Generated by immunoSEQ multiplex PCR, the TCRdb table keeps only in-frame clones and is missing some. Here the sample spans fewer than 400,000 clones, roughly 90% being singletons. The data were taken from a study of blood T cell repertoires in COVID-19. Study information: From the United States, Italy and Spain came samples of acute and convalescent COVID-19.

Those enrolled in Seattle joined during active infection and were followed longitudinally afterward. Sample: peripheral blood. This TCR came from a woman in her 30s with COVID-19, enrolled during active disease.

In nucleotides, the CDR3 is TGTGCCAGCAGACAACCCGGGACAGAAGCTTTCTTT. Translated, it gives CASRQPGTEAFF. The chain couples TRBV5-8 to TRBJ1-1; D is perhaps TRBD1 (6 bases). Germline V gives CDR1 SGHTS, CDR2 YDEGEE. The CDR3 spans 12 residues. V was pared by 5 bases and J by 8 bases, with 13 bases between.